Here is one T cell receptor (beta chain) with its context. Antigen unknown. The data belong to a study of chemoradiotherapy in HPV16-positive cancers. The repertoire was sequenced with immunoSEQ multiplex PCR; TCRdb's copy has only in-frame clones and lacks some. The repertoire consists of under 10,000 clones, with 87% occurring once and the leading ten covering 11% to 15%. Study-wide results and caveats: For HPV16-positive patients, expanding HPV-responsive T cells associated with longer recurrence-free survival. HPV-specific T cells were functionally defined from only two HPV16-positive patients.

Trimming shortened V by 4 bases and J by 12 bases, and 15 bases separated the two germline ends. This CDR3 is built from 12 residues. CDR1 is SNHLY, CDR2 FYNNEI, per germline. This receptor was taken from a human donor with HPV-associated anogenital cancer. Source: blood, taken from a patient who underwent chemoradiotherapy. The chain uses TRBV2 and TRBJ1-1, with D unresolved. CDR3: CASSVSARRSFF. The CDR3 DNA reads TGTGCCAGCAGTGTGTCAGCACGTAGGTCTTTCTTT.